This T cell receptor beta chain stems from a study of T and B cells in COVID-19 patients. On the study more broadly: The recovered patients had mostly mild to moderate COVID-19 with outpatient management. In the active-infection cohort, nine tenths of the roughly 20 patients had comorbidities linked to unfavorable COVID-19 outcome.

BIOMED2 TRB-A/B primer pools were used in multiplex TRB PCR. TCRdb called the multiplex PCR reads again in MiXCR, with one record for every CDR3 protein. The profile shows around 20,000 distinct CDR3 sequences, 29% of them singletons. TRB was amplified from about 250-500 ng of blood genomic DNA. V lost 5 bases and J lost 2; bases outside the gene matches: 6. The germline V gene has CDR1 MNHEY and CDR2 SVGAGI. This CDR3 comprises 14 residues. This clonotype was sampled from a human donor who had recovered from COVID-19. Sample: blood. The J gene is TRBJ2-7, the V gene TRBV6-5; 7 nucleotides agree with TRBD1. CDR3 bases: TGTGCCAGCAGTCCTCGACAGGGAACCTACGAGCAGTACTTC. This encodes CASSPRQGTYEQYF.